Presented here are 2 T cell receptor beta chains from one specimen sequenced in a study of T cell responses to AZD1222 COVID-19 vaccine. This table comes from immunoSEQ multiplex PCR, and its TCRdb copy is limited to in-frame clones, with some not included. This table holds 95,000 to 150,000 clones, roughly 91% found once. The sequenced sample was peripheral blood, obtained on day 0 of MenACWY control vaccination. The receptors were gathered from an adult in good health.

This clone was recorded a few times. The chain combines TRBV7-2 with TRBJ1-5; D not certain. The CDR3 extends over 15 amino acids. Germline loops: CDR1 SGHTA, CDR2 FQGNSA. V dropped 5 bases and J dropped 0 bases, with 11 bases sitting between them. CDR3 loop: CASSDQSYSNQPQHF. Written as DNA, the CDR3 is TGTGCCAGCAGCGACCAGAGCTATAGCAATCAGCCCCAGCATTTT.

This chain connects TRBV18 to TRBJ2-5; no reliable D call. V was cut by 2 bases and J by 1 base, with 5 bases left in between. CDR3 length equals 13 residues. Germline V gene data show CDR1 as KGHSH and CDR2 as LQKENI. The CDR3 coding sequence is TGTGCCAGCTCACCATATCCCCAAGAGACCCAGTACTTC. Translation: CASSPYPQETQYF. The whole variable domain, remainder taken from reference TRBV18 and TRBJ2-5, is NAGVMQNPRHLVRRRGQEARLRCSPMKGHSHVYWYRQLPEEGLKFMVYLQKENIIDESGMPKERFSAEFPKEGPSILRIQQVVRGDSAAYFCASSPYPQETQYFGPGTRLLVL.